This T cell receptor (beta chain) was recovered during a study of T cell responses to AZD1222 COVID-19 vaccine. Only in-frame clones appear in the TCRdb table, and some are missing; sequencing was by immunoSEQ multiplex PCR. Here the sample spans 97,000 or so clones, approximately 88% being singletons. The V end was cut by 8 bases, the J end by 10 bases, with 12 bases between. Germline V CDR1 and CDR2: MDHEN, SYDVKM. The CDR3 runs 12 residues. The starting material was peripheral blood, obtained on day 0 of AZD1222 vaccination. This chain joins TRBV28 and TRBJ1-6; possible D gene TRBD1, 5 bases. This TCR was recovered from an adult in good health. The CDR3 sequence is CASGGTQSPLHF. The CDR3 nucleotides read TGTGCCAGCGGCGGGACTCAATCACCCCTCCACTTT.